This TCR beta chain was identified during a study of blood T cell repertoires in COVID-19. Study in general: Sites in the United States, Italy and Spain provided acute and convalescent COVID-19 samples.

The assay was immunoSEQ multiplex PCR, and TCRdb's table has in-frame clones only and misses some. This sample carries under 450,000 clones, less than 90% of them seen once, and the ten largest clones take 2.5% to 3%. The clonotype originates from a woman aged 25 to 39 who had recovered from COVID-19. Sequences were obtained from PBMCs or T cells enriched from blood (not recorded which).

CDR3 in amino acids: CASKDSTFSGQPQHF. In DNA form, the CDR3 reads TGTGCCAGCAAGGACTCGACTTTCTCGGGGCAGCCCCAGCATTTT. V is TRBV6-5 and J is TRBJ1-5; no firm D call. V lost 7 bases, J lost 7 bases, and 20 bases lay in between. This CDR3 has 15 residues. Germline V gives CDR1 MNHEY, CDR2 SVGAGI.